The source of this T cell receptor beta chain is a study of blood T cell repertoires in COVID-19. As originally analysed: Using reference gene primer amplification, nucleated cell counts were estimated. Using immunoSEQ multiplex PCR, the repertoire was profiled, and TCRdb retains in-frame clones only, with some absent. That table gives V, J and clone size, and the DNA gave D and trimming. This sample has hundreds of thousands of clones, with about 83% found just once. The CDR3 length is 14 residues. The germline CDR1 and CDR2 sequences are KGHDR and SFDVKD. V dropped 6 bases and J dropped 4 bases, with 9 bases sitting between them. A single count supports this clone.

The rearrangement uses TRBV24-1 and TRBJ2-6; possible D gene TRBD1, 6 bases. The specimen sequenced was peripheral blood. The receptor was derived from an elderly man with acute or convalescent COVID-19. The CDR3 region has the DNA TGTGCCACCAGTAGGGGGTTGGGGGCCAACGTCCTGACTTTC. The encoded protein is CATSRGLGANVLTF.